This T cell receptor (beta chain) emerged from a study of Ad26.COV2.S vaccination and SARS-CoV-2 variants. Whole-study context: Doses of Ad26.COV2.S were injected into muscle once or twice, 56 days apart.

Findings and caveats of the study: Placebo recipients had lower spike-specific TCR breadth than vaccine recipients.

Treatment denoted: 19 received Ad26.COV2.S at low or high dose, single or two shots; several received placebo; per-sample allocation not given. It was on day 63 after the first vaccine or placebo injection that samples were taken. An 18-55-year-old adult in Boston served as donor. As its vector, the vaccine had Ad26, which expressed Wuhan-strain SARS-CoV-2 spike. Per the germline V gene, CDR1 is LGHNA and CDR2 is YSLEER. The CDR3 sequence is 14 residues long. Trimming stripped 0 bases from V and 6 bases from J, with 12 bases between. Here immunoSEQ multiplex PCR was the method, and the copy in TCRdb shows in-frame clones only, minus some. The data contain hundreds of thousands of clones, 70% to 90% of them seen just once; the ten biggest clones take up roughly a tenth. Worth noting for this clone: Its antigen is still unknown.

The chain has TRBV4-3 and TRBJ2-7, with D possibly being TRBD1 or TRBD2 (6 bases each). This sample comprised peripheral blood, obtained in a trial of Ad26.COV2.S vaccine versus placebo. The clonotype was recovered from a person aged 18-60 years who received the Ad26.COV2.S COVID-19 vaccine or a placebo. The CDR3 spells CASSQEPGGGEQYF. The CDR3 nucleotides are TGCGCCAGCAGCCAAGAACCCGGGGGCGGCGAGCAGTACTTC.